Given below is one TCR beta chain in context. What it recognizes is unknown. The CDR3 is made up of 15 amino acids. With 6 bases clipped from V and 9 bases from J, the junction kept 10 bases outside the gene matches. Germline CDR1 reads LNHDA; CDR2 reads SQIVND (reference sequence). Only in-frame clones appear in the TCRdb table, and some are missing; sequencing was by immunoSEQ multiplex PCR. The sample has over 1.5 million clones; 95% to 99% are singletons. The sample comes from a study of shared clonotypes between healthy human individuals. Overall study: Every donor yielded three CD4 naive, three CD4 memory, two CD8 naive and one CD8 memory plate. Whole-study findings and limits: A reduction in generation probabilities was seen for non-shared clonotypes relative to those shared by all four donors. Sharing across four donors was highest in naive CD4 (around 5%) and lowest in memory CD8 (roughly 0.4%). Naive subsets usually exceeded memory subsets in estimated richness.

This TCR was sampled from a man aged 25-40 years in good health. Material: naive CD4+ T cells sorted from blood. Subset here: CD45RA+ positively selected. V gene TRBV19 combines with J gene TRBJ2-1, with 11 bases aligning to TRBD2. CDR3 loop: CASRGPLAGAPEQFF. The CDR3 coding sequence is TGTGCCAGTAGGGGGCCACTAGCGGGAGCGCCTGAGCAGTTCTTC.